There are a few counts of the clone carrying this T cell receptor beta chain. Individuals drawn from 24 US areas were roughly 18 to 89 years old. The CDR3 runs 12 residues. Looked up from germline, CDR1 is ENHRY and CDR2 is SYGVKD. Trimming left V 8 bases short and J 5 bases short, with 13 bases between. These data are taken from a study of blood T cell repertoires in COVID-19. Sequencing was performed with immunoSEQ multiplex PCR; in TCRdb, only in-frame clones are kept and a portion is missing. The sample shows about 470,000 clones, 87% of them seen only once. The specimen sequenced was PBMCs or T cells enriched from blood (not recorded which). The TCR comes from a woman between 18 and 29 years old who had recovered from COVID-19. The chain has TRBV10-3 and TRBJ2-7, with a tentative D call TRBD2 (5 bases). This CDR3 reads CAIENSGHEQYF. Here the CDR3 DNA reads TGTGCCATCGAAAACAGCGGCCACGAGCAGTACTTC.